The source of this TCR beta chain is a study of blood T cell repertoires in COVID-19 (dated by TCRdb to the early 2020s). Notes on the research overall: The collaborator samples originated in the United States, Italy and Spain and spanned the acute and convalescent phases of COVID-19. The prospective study material was composed of cDNA or gDNA derived from T cells, B-cell-depleted T cells, or PBMCs. The dataset comprised deeply sampled blood TCRbeta repertoires from subjects exposed to, actively infected with, or recovered from COVID-19. The repertoires were released in a freely available public database meant as a resource for research on the immune response to SARS-CoV-2. The samples were drawn from two sources: the first 160 participants of the ongoing ImmuneRACE study, and some 1,300 subjects contributed by 6 global collaborators. The sample metadata nearly always contained a de-identified subject ID, COVID-19 status, age in years and sex. HLA class I and class II types, where available, came from metadata supplied by the sample provider rather than from assay-based typing. Study-level results and caveats: How much clinical and demographic metadata was included differed by source and by participant, and the metadata was provided uncurated.

Collaborating institutions collected whole blood in K2EDTA tubes following their own protocols. For TCRbeta analysis, collaborator samples were shipped as frozen whole blood, as isolated PBMCs, or as DNA extracted from either sample type. About this clone itself: The antigen this receptor binds is unknown. No base quality information exists; no much larger clone differs at one position.

The immunoSEQ Assay, a bias-controlled multiplex PCR, was used to amplify TCRbeta CDR3 regions from genomic DNA. Under the source paper's analysis protocol: The number of nucleated cells in each sample was estimated by amplification of reference gene primers within the assay. Sequence reads were collapsed and filtered to measure the absolute abundance of every unique TCRbeta CDR3 rearrangement. For each sample, productive Simpson clonality was calculated by taking the square root of Simpson's diversity index across productive rearrangements. TCRdb's version of the immuneACCESS table is confined to in-frame rearrangements and falls short of the full clone set. An unresolved V gene accounts for under half of the shortfall where checked; the remainder is of unknown origin. That table is the source of V, J and clone size, and D and trimming were worked out from the DNA. The sample profile shows around 100,000 clones; about 88% of them were found once. 3% of the sample is in the top ten clones.

This clonotype originated in a man aged 50 to 59 with active or convalescent COVID-19. The sample comprised peripheral blood.

CDR3 region: CASRKSGTATGELFF. The nucleotide sequence is given as TGTGCCAGCAGAAAATCCGGGACAGCGACCGGGGAGCTGTTTTTT. The chain is made from TRBV11-2 and TRBJ2-2; 7 bases in between match TRBD1. As encoded in the germline V gene, CDR1 is SGHAT while CDR2 is FQNNGV. From the cysteine through the phenylalanine, the CDR3 covers 15 amino acids. CDR3 DNA only is kept here, 45 bases in frame from base 1. Trimming accounts for 6 bases at V and 5 bases at J, while the number of junction bases matched to no gene is 9.